This record concerns one TCR beta chain sequence. Its antigen is currently not known. Base qualities were left out, and no much larger clone turns up one base away. The CDR3 has 14 amino acids, counting the end cysteine and phenylalanine. Here the CDR3 DNA is all that survives: 42 bases in frame from base 1. Via the germline V gene, CDR1 is MDHEN and CDR2 SYDVKM. Trimming accounts for 6 bases at V and 1 base at J, while the number of junction bases matched to no gene is 3. This record belongs to a study of cytomegalovirus exposure and HLA in healthy donors (dated by TCRdb to about 2017). With respect to the entire study: An earlier analysis of roughly 630 of the donors reported about 250 Gb of sequence data and approximately 110 million unique TCR beta sequences from roughly 200 million T cells. An early release that covered more than 550 HLA-typed donors contained 250 to 350 gigabases of sequencing data and 65 million to 100 million unique TCR sequences. Among the roughly 410 genotyped donors, around 81% belonged to the genetic ancestry cluster associated with self-reported Caucasian donors. The study aimed to test whether cataloging public T cell receptors could reveal signatures of past pathogen exposure. The study profiled the T cell repertoires of approximately 700 subjects by immunosequencing and related them to cytomegalovirus serostatus. In addition to the first cohort of 650 to 750 subjects, a separate validation cohort of 130 or so different subjects was used. The study combined high-throughput TCR immunosequencing, statistical association of individual TCRs with disease status, and machine learning to predict cytomegalovirus infection status. To study patterns of TCR occurrence, a later analysis re-analyzed previously published TCR beta repertoires from several hundred donors and added high-resolution HLA genotyping. The later analysis used no new phenotypic data to find candidate immune exposures, relying instead on TCR beta sequences and their occurrence across donors. An earlier analysis of 587 of the donors applied high-throughput TCR beta sequencing to assess whether each TCR beta V gene segment acted as functional or pseudogenic. Donor age, sex, ethnicity and CMV serostatus were compiled alongside the repertoire data. A later genetic analysis used genome-wide SNP genotypes for about 60% of the roughly 670 donors, treating that subset as a discovery cohort. Every repertoire in the discovery cohort had been generated on one and the same sequencing platform. Class I and class II HLA loci were covered by the typing at four-digit resolution. Typing coverage differed by locus: A, B, C, DRB1 and DQB1 were typed in roughly 620-630 donors, DQA1 in approximately 520, DPA1 in 600 to 610, and DPB1 in approximately 450. A handful of DR-DQ haplotypes were handled as single units for association and clustering because linkage in the cohort was strong. Among almost 400 genotyped donors of the cohort, an average of roughly 240,000 unique TCR beta nucleotide sequences were sequenced per donor, roughly 20% of them non-productive. On the study overall, not on this receptor specifically: Because counts were too low, roughly 16 rarely observed V segments, including chromosome 9 orphons, were left out of the earlier analysis of 587 of the donors. Only TCR beta chains were sequenced in this cohort, and the absence of alpha or paired-chain data limited detectable features. A later genetic analysis associated a missense DCLRE1C variant with V-gene and J-gene trimming of TCR beta chains, and an independent cohort replicated the association. According to a later analysis, most CMV-associated TCR beta chains appeared to be HLA-restricted, and the HLA associations seemed to be driven largely by CMV exposure. An earlier analysis of some 560 of the donors showed that most TCR beta V segments appeared in productive rearrangements either about 90% or about 30% of the time, which broadly matched IMGT annotations. Because HLA typing was unavailable for some donors at each locus, only the typed subset was used in association tests. Because the 87-base-pair reads could not distinguish some IMGT-functional V segments, including TRBV6-2 and TRBV6-3, those segments were excluded. A further reported finding was that TCR beta sequences accurately predicted the HLA-A and HLA-B alleles for most subjects in the first cohort. A later analysis found that HLA-associated TCR beta chains were more clonally expanded and had lower generation probabilities than equally common non-associated chains. A few of the identified cytomegalovirus-associated TCR beta chains were confirmed in vitro to be specific for cytomegalovirus antigens. The presence/absence analyses assumed that sequencing depth was roughly uniform across donors, and that assumption may not be true. The authors suggested that the approach could potentially be extended to other disease states and immunological phenotypes. Across donors, most TCR sequences were observed very rarely, whereas some public TCRs were present in many individuals. Correlated functional status among segregating V segments might reflect linkage disequilibrium, but an unknown experimental factor could not be ruled out. The only immune exposure information available for the cohort was CMV serostatus. A cluster of highly shared sequence variants was judged likely to be a technical artifact of the sequencing pipeline. A total of 164 TCR beta chains were listed by the study as associated with cytomegalovirus. Compared with the approximately 710-donor mean, donors in an Asian-associated ancestry cluster had fewer N-insertions in productive TCRs, according to a later genetic analysis. When HLA alleles, especially DR and DQ, strongly co-occurred, attributing TCR associations to individual alleles was difficult. The classifier was reported to diagnose cytomegalovirus status with high specificity and sensitivity in both the original cohort and the validation cohort. A later analysis reported that several top co-occurrence clusters appeared linked to parvovirus B19, influenza, CMV and Epstein-Barr virus. In a later analysis, some 17,000 TCR beta sequences were associated with specific HLA alleles at a false discovery rate of 0.05. In a later analysis, TCR association rates were found to vary across HLA loci, with the most associated TCRs seen for DRB1 alleles and the fewest for HLA-C alleles.

The library was generated by the immunoSEQ multiplex PCR assay. For the multiplex PCR, a mixture combining 60 forward primers for TCR Vbeta segments and 13 reverse primers for TCR Jbeta segments was used. The CDR3 region of rearranged TCR beta genes was amplified from genomic DNA by a multiplex PCR assay. The Illumina HiSeq System was used to sequence the amplified TCR beta libraries as 87-base-pair reads. As for how the authors treated the data: A later analysis counted about 80 million unique TCR beta chains across the 666 repertoires, and 10 million to 12 million of these chains were shared by at least two donors. Raw reads were error-corrected and collapsed into unique sequences with a nearest-neighbor algorithm that merged closely related sequences to remove PCR and sequencing errors. To assign V, D and J gene segments, CDR3 sequences were aligned to IMGT reference sequences. For a sequence to be retained, a match of at least six nucleotides was required to both a V gene segment and a J gene segment. A rearrangement was called productive if the CDR3 had no stop codons and remained in frame with V and J, and every other rearrangement was called non-productive. CDR3 was defined by IMGT convention, running from the second conserved V-encoded cysteine to the conserved J-encoded phenylalanine. The earlier analysis of approximately 500 of the donors excluded sequences that lacked an unambiguous match to a single V gene segment. An earlier analysis of 587 of the donors classified V segments as functional when productive rearrangements were above 56.7% and as segregating when the standard deviation between donors was above 5%. A statistical classification framework was built for diagnosing cytomegalovirus status from the catalog of TCR beta chain sequences. V and J gene assignment, in a later analysis, came from comparing TCR nucleotide sequences with IMGT/GENE-DB human TR gene sequences. A later analysis assigned CDR3 sequences and most-parsimonious VDJ recombination scenarios with the TCRdist pipeline. A later analysis defined each TCR beta chain by its CDR3 amino acid sequence plus V-gene family, and excluded reads lacking a unique V-gene family. A later analysis removed over 500 highly shared, low-generation-probability nucleotide sequences to deal with suspected cross-contamination and a sequencing artifact. In a later analysis, a clonal expansion index for each public chain was calculated from normalized within-repertoire ranks of inferred template counts. In a later analysis, generation probabilities were computed with a VDJ recombination model fitted to out-of-frame rearrangements, and the resulting probabilities were checked against IGoR. In a later analysis, hypergeometric tests were used to score TCR-TCR, TCR-HLA and TCR-CMV co-occurrence, with a repertoire-size bias correction applied to TCR pairs. A later analysis estimated false discovery rates by permuting HLA or CMV assignments 20 times. In a later analysis, co-occurring TCRs were grouped using DBSCAN, and TCRdist sequence similarity was added for clustering within HLA-allele-positive subsets. Repertoires with fewer than 30,000 or more than 120,000 public chains, plus five repertoires with anomalous nucleotide sharing, were excluded from co-occurrence clustering. TCRdb stores this immuneACCESS table with in-frame sequences only. Part of the clones is absent; in the studies checked, under half of the shortfall reflects unresolved V genes, and no reason is known for the rest. V and J calls plus clone size are reproduced from that table; the DNA served to infer D and trimming. This sample holds some 190,000 clones; around 75% were observed only once. 3% to 3.5% of the sample is taken by the ten largest.

The cohort comprised approximately 700 healthy bone marrow donors. At the time of sampling, every cohort member was nominally healthy, though immune exposures that went unrecorded were likely present. The donor tested CMV seropositive and was one of the 289 seropositive cohort members. Each donor provided a peripheral blood sample, and peripheral blood mononuclear cells were used for TCR beta sequencing. Genomic DNA was extracted from the blood cell samples with the Qiagen DNeasy Blood Extraction Kit. The clonotype originates from a woman aged 25-40 years in good health and CMV-seropositive. Sequencing was carried out using PBMCs. The chain joins TRBV28 to TRBJ2-5, with TRBD1 identical over 9 junction bases. DNA sequence: TGTGCCAGCAGCGGGGGACAGGGCCAAGAGACCCAGTACTTC. Its product reads: CASSGGQGQETQYF.